This T cell receptor beta chain came from a study of T cells in tuberculosis. Study-wide background: In South Africa, adults with active tuberculosis were compared with IGRA-negative and latently infected IGRA-positive adolescents. Samples predate treatment or fall within its first 7 days.

The time point: new active TB diagnosis, blood taken before or within 7 days of starting treatment. Positive smear microscopy and/or M. tuberculosis culture confirmed active disease. On average roughly 100,000 T cells per donor were immunosequenced. Germline CDR1 is SSHAT and CDR2 is FNYEAQ (reference sequence). This CDR3 has 13 residues. Generated by immunoSEQ multiplex PCR, the TCRdb table keeps only in-frame clones and is missing some. The sample lists roughly 32,000 clones; over 85% were seen once. For this clone: One end of the junction is discordant with germline, which a read error may explain.

The receptor was isolated from an adult with tuberculosis. This chain links TRBV7-7 with TRBJ2-1, with TRBD2 identical over 7 bases. The sample here was PBMCs, taken at tuberculosis diagnosis. CDR3 sequence reads: CASSLDRDYKQFF. Written as DNA, the CDR3 is TGTGCTAGCAGCTTAGATCGGGACTATAAGCAGTTCTTC.